This T cell receptor (beta chain) was observed in a study of cytomegalovirus exposure and HLA in healthy donors. As for the study in general: Earlier, almost 120 million unique TCR beta sequences were recovered from 170 million or so T cells by an analysis. Study outcomes and limitations: Trimming of TCR beta V- and J-genes showed a link, identified in a later analysis, to a missense DCLRE1C variant. Most likely, a cluster of highly shared sequence variants arose as a sequencing artifact.

To note about this clone: What it binds is not known.

Amplification used 60 Vbeta primers and 13 Jbeta primers. Sequencing was performed with immunoSEQ multiplex PCR; in TCRdb, only in-frame clones are kept and a portion is missing. The sample lists 120,000 or so clones; approximately 80% were seen once. CDR1 LNHDA and CDR2 SQIVND come from the germline V gene (reference sequence). V lost 5 bases to trimming and J lost 4 bases, with 17 bases between them. CDR3 size: 15 residues. This chain links TRBV19 with TRBJ1-1, with D perhaps matching TRBD1 (5 bases). The clonotype was recovered from a human donor in good health. The sequenced sample was PBMCs. The chain's CDR3 is CASSSLAGVGTEAFF. The CDR3 coding sequence is TGTGCCAGTAGTTCCCTCGCGGGGGTGGGCACTGAAGCTTTCTTT.